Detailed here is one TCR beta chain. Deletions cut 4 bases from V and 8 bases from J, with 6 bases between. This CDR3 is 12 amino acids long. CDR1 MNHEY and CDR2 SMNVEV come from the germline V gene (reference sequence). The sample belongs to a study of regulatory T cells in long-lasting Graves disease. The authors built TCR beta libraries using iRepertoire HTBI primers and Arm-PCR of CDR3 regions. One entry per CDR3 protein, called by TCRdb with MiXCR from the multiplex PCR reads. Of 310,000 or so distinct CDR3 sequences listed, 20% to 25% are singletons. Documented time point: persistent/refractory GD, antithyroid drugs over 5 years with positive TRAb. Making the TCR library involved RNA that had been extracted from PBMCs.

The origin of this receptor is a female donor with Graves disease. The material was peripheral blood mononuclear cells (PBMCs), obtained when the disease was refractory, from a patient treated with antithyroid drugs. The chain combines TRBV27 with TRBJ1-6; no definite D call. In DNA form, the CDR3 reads TGTGCCAGCAGTTCGACTTATTCACCCCTCCACTTT. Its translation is CASSSTYSPLHF.